The sequence of this T cell receptor (beta chain) was determined in a study of metastatic and nonmetastatic thyroid tumors (dated by TCRdb to 2019 to 2021). Study-level background: For patients with malignant and with benign thyroid disease, the researchers compared repertoires between peripheral blood samples and tumor or nodule tissue samples.

Libraries were made using PCR. TCRdb names Illumina HiSeq 4000 as the instrument used. High-throughput sequencing was used to profile the CDR3 region of the TCR beta-chain in every patient. For the original study's pipeline: Drawing on CDR3 differences between clinicopathological groups, the researchers built a classifier meant to tell apart patients with distant-metastatic papillary thyroid cancer. The Shannon index was used to assess repertoire diversity, and the Morisita-Horn index was used to assess tumor-blood repertoire similarity. TCRdb's own reprocessing of the public reads used fastp at Q25 and MiXCR and kept productive beta chains. TCRdb, not the original authors, processed these V and J calls. The sample includes 40,000 or so clones, with about a sixth observed a single time. The top ten clones comprise about a tenth of the sample. There are many counts of this clone. Its antigen target is currently unknown. No per-base quality is available; no much larger clone lies one base away.

Summary of the overall study and its limitations: TCR beta diversity was reported as significantly higher in malignant tumors than in benign nodules, in both blood and tumor samples.

None of the patients had been given any treatment before thyroid surgery. Using T-cell receptor beta sequencing, the researchers looked back retrospectively at clinical samples from patients, gathered between the early 2010s and the late 2010s. Material for sequencing was tumor tissue. This TCR derives from a female donor with papillary thyroid cancer or a benign thyroid nodule (not recorded which). Some clones in this sample may be carry-over from other donors' samples.

The CDR3 protein sequence reads: CSVQNSDTHYGYTF. The sequenced DNA is TGCAGCGTCCAGAACTCGGACACCCACTATGGCTACACCTTC. Rearrangement joined TRBV29-1 to TRBJ1-2; TRBD1 is a possible D gene, resting on 5 matching bases. The cysteine opens and the phenylalanine closes a CDR3 of 14 amino acids. The CDR3 DNA has 42 bases and is translated from base 1. In the germline V gene, CDR1 corresponds to SQVTM and CDR2 to ANQGSEA. Trimming takes 6 bases from V and 3 bases from J, and the germline ends sit 17 bases apart.